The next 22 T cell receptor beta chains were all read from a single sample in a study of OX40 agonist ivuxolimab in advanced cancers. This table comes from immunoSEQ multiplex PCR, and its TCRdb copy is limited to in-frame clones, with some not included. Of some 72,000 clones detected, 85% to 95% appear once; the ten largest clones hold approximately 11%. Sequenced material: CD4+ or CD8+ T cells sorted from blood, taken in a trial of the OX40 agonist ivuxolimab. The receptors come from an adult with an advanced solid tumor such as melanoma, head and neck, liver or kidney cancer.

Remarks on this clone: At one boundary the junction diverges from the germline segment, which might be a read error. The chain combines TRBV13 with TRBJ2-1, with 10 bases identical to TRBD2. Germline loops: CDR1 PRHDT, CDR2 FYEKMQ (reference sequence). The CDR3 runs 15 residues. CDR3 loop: CASNLAGGWDNEQFF. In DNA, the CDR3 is TGTGCCAGCAACTTAGCGGGGGGCTGGGACAATGAGCAGTTCTTC.

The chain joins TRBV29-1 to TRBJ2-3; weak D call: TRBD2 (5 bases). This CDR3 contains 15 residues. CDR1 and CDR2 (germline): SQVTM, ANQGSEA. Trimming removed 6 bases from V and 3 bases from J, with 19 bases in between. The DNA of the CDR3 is TGCAGCGTCCCTACGGTTCGGGGAACGACAGATACGCAGTATTTT. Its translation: CSVPTVRGTTDTQYF.

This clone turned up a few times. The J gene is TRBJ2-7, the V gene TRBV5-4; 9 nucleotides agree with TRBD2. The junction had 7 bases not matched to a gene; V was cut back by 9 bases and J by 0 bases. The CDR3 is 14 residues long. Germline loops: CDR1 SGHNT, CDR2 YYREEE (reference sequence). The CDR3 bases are TGTGCCACTAGCGGGGCCGATACCTCCTACGAGCAGTACTTC. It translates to CATSGADTSYEQYF.

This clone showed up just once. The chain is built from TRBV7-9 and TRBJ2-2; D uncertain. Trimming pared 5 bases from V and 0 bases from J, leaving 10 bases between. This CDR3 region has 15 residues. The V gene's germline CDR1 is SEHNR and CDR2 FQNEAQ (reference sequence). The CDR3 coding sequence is TGTGCCAGCAGCCAGTGGGTCGCGAACACCGGGGAGCTGTTTTTT. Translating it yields CASSQWVANTGELFF.

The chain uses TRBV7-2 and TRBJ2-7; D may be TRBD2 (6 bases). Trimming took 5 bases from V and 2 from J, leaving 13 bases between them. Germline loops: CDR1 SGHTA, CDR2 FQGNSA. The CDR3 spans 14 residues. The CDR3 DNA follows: TGTGCCAGCAGCCCAGCCGGGGGAACCTACGAGCAGTACTTC. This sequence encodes CASSPAGGTYEQYF.

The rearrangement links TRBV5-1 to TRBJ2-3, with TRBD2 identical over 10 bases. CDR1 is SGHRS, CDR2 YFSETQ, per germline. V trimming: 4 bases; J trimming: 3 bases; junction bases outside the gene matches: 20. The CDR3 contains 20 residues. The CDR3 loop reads CASSTDFPVASGGLTDTQYF. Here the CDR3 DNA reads TGCGCCAGCAGCACAGACTTTCCGGTAGCTAGCGGGGGACTAACAGATACGCAGTATTTT.

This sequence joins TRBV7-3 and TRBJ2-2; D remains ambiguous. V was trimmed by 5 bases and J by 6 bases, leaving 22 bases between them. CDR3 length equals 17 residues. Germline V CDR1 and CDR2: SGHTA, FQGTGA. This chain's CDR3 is CASSRADSAYAPGELFF. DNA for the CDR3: TGTGCCAGCAGCCGTGCTGACTCAGCCTATGCCCCCGGGGAGCTGTTTTTT.

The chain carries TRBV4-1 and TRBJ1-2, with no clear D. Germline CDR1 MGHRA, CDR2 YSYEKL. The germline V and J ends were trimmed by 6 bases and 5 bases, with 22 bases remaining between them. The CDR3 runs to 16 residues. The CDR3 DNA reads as TGCGCCAGCAGTCAGGACGACCGATCCGGTTCGTATGGCTACACCTTC. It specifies CASSQDDRSGSYGYTF.

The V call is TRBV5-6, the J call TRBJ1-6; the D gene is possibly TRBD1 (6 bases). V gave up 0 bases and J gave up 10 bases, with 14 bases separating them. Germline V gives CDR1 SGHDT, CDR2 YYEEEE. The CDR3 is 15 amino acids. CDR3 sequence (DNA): TGTGCCAGCAGCTTGGTCGGGCAGGGGAAATCACCCCTCCACTTT. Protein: CASSLVGQGKSPLHF.

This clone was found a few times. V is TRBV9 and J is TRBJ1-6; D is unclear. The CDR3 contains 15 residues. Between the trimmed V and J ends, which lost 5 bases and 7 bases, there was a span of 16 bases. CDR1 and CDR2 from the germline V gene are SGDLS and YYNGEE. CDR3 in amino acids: CASREGTGKNSPLHF. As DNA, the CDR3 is TGTGCCAGCAGGGAGGGCACGGGGAAGAATTCACCCCTCCACTTT.

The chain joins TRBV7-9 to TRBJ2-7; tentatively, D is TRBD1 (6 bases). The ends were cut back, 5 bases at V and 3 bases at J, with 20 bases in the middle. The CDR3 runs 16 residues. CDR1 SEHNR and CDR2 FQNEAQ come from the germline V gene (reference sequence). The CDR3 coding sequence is TGTGCCAGCAGCCCAAAGACAGGCGTGGAGGTCTACGAGCAGTACTTC. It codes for CASSPKTGVEVYEQYF.

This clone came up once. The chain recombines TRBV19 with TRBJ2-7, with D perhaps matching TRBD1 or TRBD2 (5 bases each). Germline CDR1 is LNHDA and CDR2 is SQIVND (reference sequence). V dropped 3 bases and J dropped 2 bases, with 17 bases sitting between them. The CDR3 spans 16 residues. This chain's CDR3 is CASSIGPGQGPYEQYF. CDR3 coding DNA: TGTGCCAGTAGTATTGGCCCGGGGCAGGGACCCTACGAGCAGTACTTC.

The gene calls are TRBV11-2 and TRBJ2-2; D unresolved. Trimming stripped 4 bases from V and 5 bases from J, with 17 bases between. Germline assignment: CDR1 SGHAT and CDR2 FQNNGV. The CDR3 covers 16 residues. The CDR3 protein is CASSWGRLLLTGELFF. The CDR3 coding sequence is TGTGCCAGCAGCTGGGGTCGGTTGTTGCTGACCGGGGAGCTGTTTTTT.

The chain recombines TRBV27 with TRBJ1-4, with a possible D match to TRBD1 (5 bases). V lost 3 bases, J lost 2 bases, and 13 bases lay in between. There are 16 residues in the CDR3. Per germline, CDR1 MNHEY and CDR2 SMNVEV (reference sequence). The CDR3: CASSFSGGETNEKLFF. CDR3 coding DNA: TGTGCCAGCAGTTTCAGCGGGGGGGAGACTAATGAAAAACTGTTTTTT. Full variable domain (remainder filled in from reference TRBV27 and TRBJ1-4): EAQVTQNPRYLITVTGKKLTVTCSQNMNHEYMSWYRQDPGLGLRQIYYSMNVEVTDKGDVPEGYKVSRKEKRNFPLILESPSPNQTSLYFCASSFSGGETNEKLFFGSGTQLSVL.

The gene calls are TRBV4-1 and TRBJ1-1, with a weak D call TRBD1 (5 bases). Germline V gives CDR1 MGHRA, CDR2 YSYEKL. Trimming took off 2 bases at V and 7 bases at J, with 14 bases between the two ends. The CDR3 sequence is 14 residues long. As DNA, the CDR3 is TGCGCCAGCAGCCAACAACGTGGGGGGGGTGAAGCTTTCTTT. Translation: CASSQQRGGGEAFF.

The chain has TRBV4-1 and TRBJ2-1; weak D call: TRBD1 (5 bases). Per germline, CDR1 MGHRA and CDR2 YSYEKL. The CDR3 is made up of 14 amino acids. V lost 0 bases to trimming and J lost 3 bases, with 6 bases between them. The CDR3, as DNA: TGCGCCAGCAGCCAAGAAGACAGCTACAATGAGCAGTTCTTC. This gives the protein CASSQEDSYNEQFF.

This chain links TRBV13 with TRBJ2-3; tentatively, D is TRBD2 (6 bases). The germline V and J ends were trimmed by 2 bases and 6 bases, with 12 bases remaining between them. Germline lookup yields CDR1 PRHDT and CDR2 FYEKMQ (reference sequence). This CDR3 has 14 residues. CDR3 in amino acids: CASSLSGELDTQYF. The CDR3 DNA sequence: TGTGCCAGCAGCTTATCGGGGGAGTTGGATACGCAGTATTTT.

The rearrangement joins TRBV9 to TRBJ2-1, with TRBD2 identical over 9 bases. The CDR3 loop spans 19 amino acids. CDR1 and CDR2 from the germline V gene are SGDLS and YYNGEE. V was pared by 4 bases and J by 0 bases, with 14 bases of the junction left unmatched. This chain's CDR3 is CASSTHPGSSGGSYNEQFF. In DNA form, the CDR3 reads TGTGCCAGCAGCACCCACCCGGGGAGTAGCGGGGGCTCCTACAATGAGCAGTTCTTC.

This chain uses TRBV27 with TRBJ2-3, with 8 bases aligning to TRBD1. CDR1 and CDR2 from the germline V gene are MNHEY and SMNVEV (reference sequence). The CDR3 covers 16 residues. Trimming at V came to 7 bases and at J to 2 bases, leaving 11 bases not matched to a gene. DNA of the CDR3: TGTGCCAGCACCACCTTGCCAGGGGGCTACACAGATACGCAGTATTTT. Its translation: CASTTLPGGYTDTQYF.

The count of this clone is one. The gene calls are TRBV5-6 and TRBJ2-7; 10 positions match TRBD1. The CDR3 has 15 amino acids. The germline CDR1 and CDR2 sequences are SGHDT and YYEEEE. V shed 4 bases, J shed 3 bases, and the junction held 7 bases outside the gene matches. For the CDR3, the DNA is TGTGCCAGCAGCCACCCGACAGGGGGCATCTACGAGCAGTACTTC. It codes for CASSHPTGGIYEQYF.

The DNA of the CDR3 is TGTGCCAGCAGTGAAATCAATGAGCAGTTCTTC. It codes for CASSEINEQFF. The chain is built from TRBV6-1 and TRBJ2-1; D not certain. Trimming cost V 2 bases and J 6 bases, with 2 bases left between them. CDR1 MNHNS and CDR2 SASEGT come from the germline V gene. The CDR3 is 11 amino acids.

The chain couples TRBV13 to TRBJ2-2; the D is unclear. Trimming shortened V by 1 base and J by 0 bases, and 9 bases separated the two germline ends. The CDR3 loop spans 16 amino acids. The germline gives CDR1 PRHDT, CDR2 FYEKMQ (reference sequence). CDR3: CASSLDGDANTGELFF. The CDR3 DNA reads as TGTGCCAGCAGCTTAGATGGAGACGCGAACACCGGGGAGCTGTTTTTT. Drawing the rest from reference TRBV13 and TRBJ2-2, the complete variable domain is AAGVIQSPRHLIKEKRETATLKCYPIPRHDTVYWYQQGPGQDPQFLISFYEKMQSDKGSIPDRFSAQQFSDYHSELNMSSLELGDSALYFCASSLDGDANTGELFFGEGSRLTVL.